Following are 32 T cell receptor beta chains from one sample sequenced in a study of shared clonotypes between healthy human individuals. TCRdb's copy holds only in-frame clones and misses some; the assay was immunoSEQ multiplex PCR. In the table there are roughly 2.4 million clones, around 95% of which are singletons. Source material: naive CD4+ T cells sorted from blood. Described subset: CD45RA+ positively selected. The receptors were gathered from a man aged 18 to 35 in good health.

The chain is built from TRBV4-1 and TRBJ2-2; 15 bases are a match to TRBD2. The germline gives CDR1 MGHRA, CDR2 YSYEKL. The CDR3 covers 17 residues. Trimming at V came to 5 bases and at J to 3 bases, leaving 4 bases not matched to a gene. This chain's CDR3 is CASSGLAGGPYTGELFF. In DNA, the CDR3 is TGCGCCAGCAGCGGACTAGCGGGGGGGCCATACACCGGGGAGCTGTTTTTT.

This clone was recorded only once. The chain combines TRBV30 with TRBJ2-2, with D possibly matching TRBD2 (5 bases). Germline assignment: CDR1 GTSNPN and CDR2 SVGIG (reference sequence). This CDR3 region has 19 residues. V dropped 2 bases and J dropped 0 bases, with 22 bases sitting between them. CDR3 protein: CAWSPPTEAQDANTGELFF. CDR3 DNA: TGTGCCTGGAGTCCCCCCACGGAGGCGCAGGATGCGAACACCGGGGAGCTGTTTTTT.

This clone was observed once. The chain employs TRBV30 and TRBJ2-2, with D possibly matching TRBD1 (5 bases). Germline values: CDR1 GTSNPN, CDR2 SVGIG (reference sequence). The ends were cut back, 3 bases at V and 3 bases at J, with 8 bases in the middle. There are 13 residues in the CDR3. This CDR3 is CAWRDTYTGELFF. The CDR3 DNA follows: TGTGCCTGGAGGGACACGTACACCGGGGAGCTGTTTTTT.

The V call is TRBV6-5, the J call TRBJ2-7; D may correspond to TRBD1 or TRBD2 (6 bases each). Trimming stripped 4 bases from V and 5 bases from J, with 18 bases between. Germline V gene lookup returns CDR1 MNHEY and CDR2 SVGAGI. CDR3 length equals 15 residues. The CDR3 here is CASSLAGTQGNEQYF. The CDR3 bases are TGTGCCAGCAGTTTGGCGGGAACCCAGGGGAACGAGCAGTACTTC.

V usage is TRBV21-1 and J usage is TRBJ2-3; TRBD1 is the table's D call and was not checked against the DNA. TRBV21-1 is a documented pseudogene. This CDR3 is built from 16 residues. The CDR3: CASSKGIQGEKDTQYF. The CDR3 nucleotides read TGTGCCAGCAGCAAAGGAATACAGGGGGAGAAAGATACGCAGTATTTT.

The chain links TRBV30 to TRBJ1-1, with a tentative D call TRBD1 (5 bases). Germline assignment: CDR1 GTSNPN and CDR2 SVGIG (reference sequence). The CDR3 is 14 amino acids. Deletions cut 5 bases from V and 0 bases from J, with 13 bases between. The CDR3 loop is CAWAKRGLNTEAFF. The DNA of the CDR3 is TGTGCCTGGGCGAAGAGGGGTTTGAACACTGAAGCTTTCTTT.

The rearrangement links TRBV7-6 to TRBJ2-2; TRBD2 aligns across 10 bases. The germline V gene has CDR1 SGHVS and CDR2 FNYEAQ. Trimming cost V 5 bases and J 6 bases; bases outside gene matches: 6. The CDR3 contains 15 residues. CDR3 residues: CASSESGRASGELFF. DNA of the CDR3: TGTGCCAGCAGCGAAAGCGGGAGGGCCTCCGGGGAGCTGTTTTTT.

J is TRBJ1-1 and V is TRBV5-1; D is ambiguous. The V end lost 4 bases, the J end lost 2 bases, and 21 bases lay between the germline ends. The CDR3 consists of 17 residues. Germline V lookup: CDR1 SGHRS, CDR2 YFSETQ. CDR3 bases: TGCGCCAGCAGCCAAACCCTCCTGAGAGGAGGAAACACTGAAGCTTTCTTT. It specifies CASSQTLLRGGNTEAFF. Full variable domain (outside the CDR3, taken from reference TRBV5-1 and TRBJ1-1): KAGVTQTPRYLIKTRGQQVTLSCSPISGHRSVSWYQQTPGQGLQFLFEYFSETQRNKGNFPGRFSGRQFSNSRSEMNVSTLELGDSALYLCASSQTLLRGGNTEAFFGQGTRLTVV.

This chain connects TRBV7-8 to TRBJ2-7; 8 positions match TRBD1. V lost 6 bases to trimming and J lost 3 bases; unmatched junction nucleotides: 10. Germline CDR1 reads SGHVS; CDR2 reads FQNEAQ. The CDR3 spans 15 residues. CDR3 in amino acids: CASREVGTGGYEQYF. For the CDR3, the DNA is TGTGCCAGCAGGGAGGTCGGTACAGGGGGCTACGAGCAGTACTTC.

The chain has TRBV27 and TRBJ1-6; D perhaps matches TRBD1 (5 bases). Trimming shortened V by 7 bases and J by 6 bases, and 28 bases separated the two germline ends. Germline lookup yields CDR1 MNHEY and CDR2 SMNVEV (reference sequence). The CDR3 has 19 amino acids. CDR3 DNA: TGTGCCAGCAACCGCAGGGCCTTCGGATCAACGCTCGCTAATTCACCCCTCCACTTT. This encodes CASNRRAFGSTLANSPLHF.

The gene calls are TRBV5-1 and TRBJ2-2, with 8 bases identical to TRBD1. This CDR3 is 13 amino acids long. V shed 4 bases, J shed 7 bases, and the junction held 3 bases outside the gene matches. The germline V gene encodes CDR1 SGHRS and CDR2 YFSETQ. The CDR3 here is CASSAGQGGELFF. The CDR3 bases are TGCGCCAGCAGCGCTGGACAGGGCGGGGAGCTGTTTTTT. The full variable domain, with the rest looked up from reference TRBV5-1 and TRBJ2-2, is KAGVTQTPRYLIKTRGQQVTLSCSPISGHRSVSWYQQTPGQGLQFLFEYFSETQRNKGNFPGRFSGRQFSNSRSEMNVSTLELGDSALYLCASSAGQGGELFFGEGSRLTVL.

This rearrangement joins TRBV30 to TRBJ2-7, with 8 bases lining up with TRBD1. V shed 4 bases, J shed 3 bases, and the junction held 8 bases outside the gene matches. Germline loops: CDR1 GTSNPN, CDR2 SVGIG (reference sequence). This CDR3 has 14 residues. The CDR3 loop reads CAWNGQGYLYEQYF. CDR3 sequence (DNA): TGTGCCTGGAACGGACAGGGTTATCTCTACGAGCAGTACTTC.

The CDR3 loop reads CASSASTDLNYGYTF. Here the CDR3 DNA reads TGTGCCAGCAGCGCGTCGACAGACCTCAACTATGGCTACACCTTC. V is TRBV9 and J is TRBJ1-2; tentative D call: TRBD1 (5 bases). Deletions cut 3 bases from V and 2 bases from J, with 14 bases between. CDR1 is SGDLS and CDR2 is YYNGEE in the germline V gene. The CDR3 has 15 amino acids.

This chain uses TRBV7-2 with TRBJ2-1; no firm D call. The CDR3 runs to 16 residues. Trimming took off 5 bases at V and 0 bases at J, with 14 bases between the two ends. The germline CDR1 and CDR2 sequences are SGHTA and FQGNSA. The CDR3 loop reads CASSETLISSYNEQFF. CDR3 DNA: TGTGCCAGCAGCGAGACCCTGATTAGCTCCTACAATGAGCAGTTCTTC.

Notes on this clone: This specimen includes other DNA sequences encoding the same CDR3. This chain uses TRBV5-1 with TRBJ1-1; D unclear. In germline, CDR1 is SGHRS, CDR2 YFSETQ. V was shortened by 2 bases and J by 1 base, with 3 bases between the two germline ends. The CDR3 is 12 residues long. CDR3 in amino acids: CASSLTNTEAFF. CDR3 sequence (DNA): TGCGCCAGCAGCTTAACGAACACTGAAGCTTTCTTT. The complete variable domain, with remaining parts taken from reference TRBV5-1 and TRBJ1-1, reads KAGVTQTPRYLIKTRGQQVTLSCSPISGHRSVSWYQQTPGQGLQFLFEYFSETQRNKGNFPGRFSGRQFSNSRSEMNVSTLELGDSALYLCASSLTNTEAFFGQGTRLTVV.

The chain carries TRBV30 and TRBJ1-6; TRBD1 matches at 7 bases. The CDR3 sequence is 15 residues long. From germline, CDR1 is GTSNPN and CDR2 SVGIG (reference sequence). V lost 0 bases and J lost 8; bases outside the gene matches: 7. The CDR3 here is CAWSVRQGVDSPLHF. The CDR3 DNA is TGTGCCTGGAGTGTAAGGCAGGGGGTAGATTCACCCCTCCACTTT.

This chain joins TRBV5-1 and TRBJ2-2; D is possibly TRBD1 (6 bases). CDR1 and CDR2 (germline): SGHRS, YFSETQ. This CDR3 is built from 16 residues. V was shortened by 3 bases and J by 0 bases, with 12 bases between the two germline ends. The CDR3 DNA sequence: TGCGCCAGCAGCTCAGGGGCCCTCGCGAACACCGGGGAGCTGTTTTTT. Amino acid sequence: CASSSGALANTGELFF. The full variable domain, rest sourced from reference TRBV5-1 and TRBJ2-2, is KAGVTQTPRYLIKTRGQQVTLSCSPISGHRSVSWYQQTPGQGLQFLFEYFSETQRNKGNFPGRFSGRQFSNSRSEMNVSTLELGDSALYLCASSSGALANTGELFFGEGSRLTVL.

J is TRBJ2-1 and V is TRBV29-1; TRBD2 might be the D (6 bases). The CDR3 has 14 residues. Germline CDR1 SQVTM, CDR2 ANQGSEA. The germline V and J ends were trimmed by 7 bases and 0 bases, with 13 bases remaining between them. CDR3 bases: TGCAGCGGATGGGACGGGGGCTCCTACAATGAGCAGTTCTTC. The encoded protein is CSGWDGGSYNEQFF.

The DNA of the CDR3 is TGTGCCAGCAGCGATTTAGGACAGGGAAGCGAGCAGTACTTC. Its protein is CASSDLGQGSEQYF. V and J are TRBV5-4 and TRBJ2-7; 8 bases fit TRBD1. This CDR3 region has 14 residues. The V and J ends lost 4 bases and 6 bases, in that order; junction bases with no gene match: 9. Germline lookup yields CDR1 SGHNT and CDR2 YYREEE (reference sequence). Drawing the rest from reference TRBV5-4 and TRBJ2-7, the complete variable domain is ETGVTQSPTHLIKTRGQQVTLRCSSQSGHNTVSWYQQALGQGPQFIFQYYREEENGRGNFPPRFSGLQFPNYSSELNVNALELDDSALYLCASSDLGQGSEQYFGPGTRLTVT.

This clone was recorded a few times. CDR3 DNA sequence: TGTGCCACCCAGGTGGTTCCTGGAAACACCATATATTTT. The encoded protein is CATQVVPGNTIYF. The chain employs TRBV10-3 and TRBJ1-3; D not resolved. With 10 bases removed from V and 2 bases from J, the gap between germline ends came to 12 bases. Germline assignment: CDR1 ENHRY and CDR2 SYGVKD. CDR3 length equals 13 residues.

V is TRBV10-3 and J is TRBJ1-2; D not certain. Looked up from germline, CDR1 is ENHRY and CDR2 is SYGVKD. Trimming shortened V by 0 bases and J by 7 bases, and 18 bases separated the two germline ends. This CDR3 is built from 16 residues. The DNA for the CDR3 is TGTGCCATCAGTGAGTCGAGTACTCCTGGGTGGAGTGGCTACACCTTC. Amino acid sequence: CAISESSTPGWSGYTF.

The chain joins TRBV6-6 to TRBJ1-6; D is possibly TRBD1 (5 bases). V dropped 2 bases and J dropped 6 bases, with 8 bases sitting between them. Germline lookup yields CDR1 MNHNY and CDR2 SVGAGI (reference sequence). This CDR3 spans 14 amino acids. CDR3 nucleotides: TGTGCCAGCAGTTACAAGGGGAGTAATTCACCCCTCCACTTT. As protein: CASSYKGSNSPLHF.

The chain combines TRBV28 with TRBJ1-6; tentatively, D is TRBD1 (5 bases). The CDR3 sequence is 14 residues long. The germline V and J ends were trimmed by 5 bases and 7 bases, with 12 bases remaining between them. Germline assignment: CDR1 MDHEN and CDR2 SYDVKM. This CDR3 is CASSRTRGNSPLHF. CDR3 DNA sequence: TGTGCCAGCAGTCGGACCCGGGGCAATTCACCCCTCCACTTT.

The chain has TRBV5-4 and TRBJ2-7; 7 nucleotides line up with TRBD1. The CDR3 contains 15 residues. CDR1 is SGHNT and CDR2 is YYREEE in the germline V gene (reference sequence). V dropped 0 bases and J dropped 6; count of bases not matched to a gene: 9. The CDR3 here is CASSLGQGVLGEQYF. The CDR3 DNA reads TGTGCCAGCAGCTTGGGCCAGGGGGTTTTGGGCGAGCAGTACTTC.

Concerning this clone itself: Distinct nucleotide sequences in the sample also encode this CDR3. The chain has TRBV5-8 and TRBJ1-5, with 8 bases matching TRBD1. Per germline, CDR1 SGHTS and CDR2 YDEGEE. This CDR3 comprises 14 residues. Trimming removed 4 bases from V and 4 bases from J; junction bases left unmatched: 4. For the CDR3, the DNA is TGTGCCAGCAGCCCAGGACAGGGAAATCAGCCCCAGCATTTT. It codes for CASSPGQGNQPQHF.

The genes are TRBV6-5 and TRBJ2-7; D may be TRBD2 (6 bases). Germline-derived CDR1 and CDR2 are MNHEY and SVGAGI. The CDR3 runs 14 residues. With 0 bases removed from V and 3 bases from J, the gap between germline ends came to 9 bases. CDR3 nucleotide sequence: TGTGCCAGCAGTTACTCTAGCGGATACTACGAGCAGTACTTC. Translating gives CASSYSSGYYEQYF.

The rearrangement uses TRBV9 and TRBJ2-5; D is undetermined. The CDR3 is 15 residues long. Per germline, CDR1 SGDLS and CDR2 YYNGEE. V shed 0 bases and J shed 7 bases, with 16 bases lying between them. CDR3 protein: CASSVDLDMAGTQYF. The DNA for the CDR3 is TGTGCCAGCAGCGTAGATCTTGACATGGCAGGGACCCAGTACTTC.

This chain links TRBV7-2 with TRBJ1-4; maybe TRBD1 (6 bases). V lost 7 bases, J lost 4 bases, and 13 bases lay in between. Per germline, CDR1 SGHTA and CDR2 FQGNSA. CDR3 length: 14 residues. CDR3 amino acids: CASNNGQFNEKLFF. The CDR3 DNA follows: TGTGCCAGCAATAATGGACAGTTTAATGAAAAACTGTTTTTT.

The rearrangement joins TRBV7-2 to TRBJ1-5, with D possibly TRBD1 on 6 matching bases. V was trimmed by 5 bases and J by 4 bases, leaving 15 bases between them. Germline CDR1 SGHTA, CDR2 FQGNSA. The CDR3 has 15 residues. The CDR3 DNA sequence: TGTGCCAGCAGCCAAGATCGGGGGGCTAATCAGCCCCAGCATTTT. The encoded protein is CASSQDRGANQPQHF.

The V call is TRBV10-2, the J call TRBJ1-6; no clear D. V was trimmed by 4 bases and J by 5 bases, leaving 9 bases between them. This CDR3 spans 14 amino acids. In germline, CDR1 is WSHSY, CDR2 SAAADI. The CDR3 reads CASSASGNNSPLHF. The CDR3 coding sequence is TGCGCCAGCAGTGCGTCGGGGAATAATTCACCCCTCCACTTT.

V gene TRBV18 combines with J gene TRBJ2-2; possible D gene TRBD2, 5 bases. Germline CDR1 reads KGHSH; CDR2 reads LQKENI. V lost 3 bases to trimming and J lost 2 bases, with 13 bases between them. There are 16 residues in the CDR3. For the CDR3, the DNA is TGTGCCAGCTCACCGGGAGTGCAGCTTAACACCGGGGAGCTGTTTTTT. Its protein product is CASSPGVQLNTGELFF.

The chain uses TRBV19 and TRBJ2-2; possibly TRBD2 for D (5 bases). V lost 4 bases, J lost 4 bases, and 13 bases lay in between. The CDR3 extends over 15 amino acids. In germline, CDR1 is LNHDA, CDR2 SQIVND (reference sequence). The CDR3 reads CASSTQASSTGELFF. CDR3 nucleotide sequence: TGTGCCAGTAGTACCCAAGCTAGCTCCACCGGGGAGCTGTTTTTT.